The 30 T cell receptor beta chains below all came from one sample that was sequenced in a study of OX40 agonist ivuxolimab in advanced cancers. TCRdb keeps only in-frame clones here, not all; method: immunoSEQ multiplex PCR. The repertoire has 65,000 to 85,000 clones, approximately 84% of them found once; the top ten carry approximately 7%. This specimen was CD4+ or CD8+ T cells sorted from blood, taken in a trial of the OX40 agonist ivuxolimab. Receptor source: an adult with an advanced solid tumor such as melanoma, head and neck, liver or kidney cancer.

This chain links TRBV2 with TRBJ2-1; D is ambiguous. Germline V gives CDR1 SNHLY, CDR2 FYNNEI. Trimming left V 8 bases short and J 1 base short, with 12 bases between. This CDR3 has 14 amino acids. This CDR3 reads CASAPRRSYNEQFF. DNA for the CDR3: TGTGCCAGCGCCCCCCGTCGGTCCTACAATGAGCAGTTCTTC.

The chain has TRBV7-3 and TRBJ1-6, with D unresolved. Trimming removed 4 bases from V and 0 bases from J, with 16 bases in between. CDR1 is SGHTA, CDR2 FQGTGA, per germline. This CDR3 comprises 18 residues. CDR3 DNA sequence: TGTGCCAGCAGCTCTAGTGGACGGGGTGGCTCCTATAATTCACCCCTCCACTTT. Translated: CASSSSGRGGSYNSPLHF.

V and J are TRBV5-6 and TRBJ2-3, with TRBD1 matching 8 bases. Germline CDR1 SGHDT, CDR2 YYEEEE. The length of the CDR3 is 14 residues. V was clipped by 3 bases and J by 3 bases; unmatched bases: 3. The DNA for the CDR3 is TGTGCCAGCAGCTCTAGGACAGGGACAGATACGCAGTATTTT. It translates to CASSSRTGTDTQYF.

This clone was seen once. V usage is TRBV7-2 and J usage is TRBJ2-7, with unresolved D. Germline V gene sequence: CDR1 SGHTA, CDR2 FQGNSA. The V gene lost 5 bases and the J gene lost 4 bases, with 9 bases spanning the gap. This CDR3 has 12 residues. CDR3 region: CASSTAGYEQYF. The DNA of the CDR3 is TGTGCCAGCAGCACCGCCGGATACGAGCAGTACTTC.

The rearrangement uses TRBV5-1 and TRBJ2-2, with TRBD1 identical over 8 bases. With 3 bases clipped from V and 1 base from J, the junction kept 11 bases outside the gene matches. Looked up from germline, CDR1 is SGHRS and CDR2 is YFSETQ. This CDR3 is 18 amino acids long. CDR3 coding DNA: TGCGCCAGCAGCTCATCAACCAGGGGGCGGCGGAACACCGGGGAGCTGTTTTTT. Protein: CASSSSTRGRRNTGELFF.

The rearrangement uses TRBV11-2 and TRBJ1-2, with D unclear. V shed 1 base and J shed 0 bases, with 6 bases lying between them. There are 14 residues in the CDR3. Per germline, CDR1 SGHAT and CDR2 FQNNGV. The CDR3 region has the DNA TGTGCCAGCAGCTTAGTAGGTCCTAACTATGGCTACACCTTC. Its protein is CASSLVGPNYGYTF.

This chain uses TRBV29-1 with TRBJ2-2, with 8 nucleotides matching TRBD1. Germline V gene data show CDR1 as SQVTM and CDR2 as ANQGSEA. The CDR3 has 13 residues. Trimming at V came to 5 bases and at J to 6 bases, leaving 5 bases not matched to a gene. CDR3 sequence: CSVRTGHSGELFF. CDR3 in DNA: TGCAGCGTTCGGACAGGGCATTCCGGGGAGCTGTTTTTT.

This clone was picked up one time. The J gene is TRBJ1-6, the V gene TRBV2; perhaps TRBD1 as D (6 bases). Germline V gene data show CDR1 as SNHLY and CDR2 as FYNNEI. Between the trimmed V and J ends, which lost 5 bases and 10 bases, there was a span of 12 bases. CDR3 length: 13 amino acids. The CDR3 DNA reads TGTGCCAGCAGTAGGGGGGGGGACTCACCCCTCCACTTT. It translates to CASSRGGDSPLHF.

This clone has only one observation. This rearrangement joins TRBV6-1 to TRBJ2-7; 8 bases match TRBD1. V trimming: 7 bases; J trimming: 3 bases; junction bases outside the gene matches: 2. Germline V gene lookup returns CDR1 MNHNS and CDR2 SASEGT. The CDR3 totals 12 residues. CDR3: CASTDRGYEQYF. The CDR3, as DNA: TGTGCCAGCACTGACAGGGGCTACGAGCAGTACTTC.

This clone has a single count. The chain has TRBV30 and TRBJ1-6, with D hard to call. V lost 1 base and J lost 8, with 15 bases in between. Germline V lookup: CDR1 GTSNPN, CDR2 SVGIG (reference sequence). The CDR3 totals 15 residues. The CDR3 DNA is TGTGCCTGGAGTGCCCCGGCCGCCTGGGATTCACCCCTCCACTTT. Translating it yields CAWSAPAAWDSPLHF.

The chain combines TRBV28 with TRBJ1-5; D possibly corresponds to TRBD1 (6 bases). Germline CDR1 is MDHEN and CDR2 is SYDVKM. This CDR3 has 12 amino acids. Trimming pared 9 bases from V and 10 bases from J, leaving 16 bases between. CDR3 bases: TGTGCCAGTACTACAGGGATCCGTCCCCAGCATTTT. Protein product: CASTTGIRPQHF.

CDR3 nucleotides: TGTGCCAGCAGGCCGGGACAGGGGAATTCACCCCTCCACTTT. Translated, it gives CASRPGQGNSPLHF. The chain links TRBV6-1 to TRBJ1-6; 10 nucleotides match TRBD1. The J segment lost 7 bases and the V segment lost 6 bases, leaving 3 bases of the junction unmatched. The germline V gene encodes CDR1 MNHNS and CDR2 SASEGT. The CDR3 runs to 14 residues.

The rearrangement joins TRBV28 to TRBJ1-3, with 7 nucleotides matching TRBD1. The J segment lost 3 bases and the V segment lost 3 bases, leaving 2 bases of the junction unmatched. Germline values: CDR1 MDHEN, CDR2 SYDVKM. The CDR3 runs to 14 residues. The CDR3 nucleotides read TGTGCCAGCAGTTTTCAGGGGGTTGGAAACACCATATATTTT. It encodes CASSFQGVGNTIYF. The full variable domain, rest sourced from reference TRBV28 and TRBJ1-3, is DVKVTQSSRYLVKRTGEKVFLECVQDMDHENMFWYRQDPGLGLRLIYFSYDVKMKEKGDIPEGYSVSREKKERFSLILESASTNQTSMYLCASSFQGVGNTIYFGEGSWLTVV.

The chain employs TRBV6-5 and TRBJ2-7; 12 positions match TRBD1. Germline assignment: CDR1 MNHEY and CDR2 SVGAGI. The J segment lost 7 bases and the V segment lost 2 bases, leaving 6 bases of the junction unmatched. The CDR3 length is 15 residues. This chain's CDR3 is CASSYQGQGASEQYF. The CDR3 DNA reads TGTGCCAGCAGTTACCAGGGACAGGGGGCGAGTGAGCAGTACTTC.

The chain combines TRBV16 with TRBJ1-6; D gene ambiguous. CDR3 length: 18 residues. CDR1 is KGHSY, CDR2 FQNENV, per germline. Trimming left V 4 bases short and J 8 bases short, with 24 bases between. The CDR3 sequence is CASSPLFSGSQNDSPLHF. The DNA for the CDR3 is TGTGCCAGCAGCCCCTTATTTAGTGGGTCACAGAACGATTCACCCCTCCACTTT.

The sample holds many counts of this clone. The chain uses TRBV19 and TRBJ2-1, with 7 positions matching TRBD2. The CDR3 length is 15 residues. V lost 5 bases to trimming and J lost 4 bases; unmatched junction nucleotides: 8. Germline CDR1 LNHDA, CDR2 SQIVND (reference sequence). This CDR3 reads CASSAGDPSYNEQFF. The CDR3 coding sequence is TGTGCCAGTAGTGCGGGGGACCCTTCTTACAATGAGCAGTTCTTC.

V and J are TRBV6-4 and TRBJ1-2, with D hard to call. V was cut by 5 bases and J by 8 bases, with 15 bases left in between. The CDR3 contains 13 residues. CDR1 and CDR2 (germline): MRHNA, SNTAGT. The CDR3 DNA reads as TGTGCCAGCAGTCAGTCCCAAGCGGGAGGCTACACCTTC. Amino acid sequence: CASSQSQAGGYTF.

This clone has only one observation. This chain connects TRBV28 to TRBJ2-3; tentatively, D is TRBD1 or TRBD2 (5 bases each). The V end lost 2 bases, the J end lost 2 bases, and 11 bases lay between the germline ends. This CDR3 is 15 amino acids long. Germline V lookup: CDR1 MDHEN, CDR2 SYDVKM. The CDR3 reads CASSLRDPLTDTQYF. CDR3 DNA: TGTGCCAGCAGTTTAAGGGACCCTCTCACAGATACGCAGTATTTT. The whole variable domain, remainder taken from reference TRBV28 and TRBJ2-3, is DVKVTQSSRYLVKRTGEKVFLECVQDMDHENMFWYRQDPGLGLRLIYFSYDVKMKEKGDIPEGYSVSREKKERFSLILESASTNQTSMYLCASSLRDPLTDTQYFGPGTRLTVL.

This clone was observed a single time. V usage is TRBV29-1 and J usage is TRBJ1-2, with TRBD1 identical over 7 bases. V trimming: 6 bases; J trimming: 6 bases; junction bases outside the gene matches: 7. The CDR3 runs to 12 residues. CDR1 is SQVTM, CDR2 ANQGSEA, per germline. The CDR3 here is CSVRGGRHGYTF. CDR3 nucleotide sequence: TGCAGCGTCAGGGGGGGGAGACATGGCTACACCTTC.

The rearrangement joins TRBV11-2 to TRBJ2-5, with TRBD2 as a possible D gene (5 bases). V was trimmed by 1 base and J by 5 bases, leaving 14 bases between them. Germline V lookup: CDR1 SGHAT, CDR2 FQNNGV. The CDR3 covers 15 residues. CDR3 sequence (DNA): TGTGCCAGCAGCTTAGGAGGGCTCCGGAGCGAGACCCAGTACTTC. Its translation: CASSLGGLRSETQYF. Complete variable domain (other parts from reference TRBV11-2 and TRBJ2-5): EAGVAQSPRYKIIEKRQSVAFWCNPISGHATLYWYQQILGQGPKLLIQFQNNGVVDDSQLPKDRFSAERLKGVDSTLKIQPAKLEDSAVYLCASSLGGLRSETQYFGPGTRLLVL.

This chain connects TRBV6-6 to TRBJ2-7; TRBD2 aligns across 7 bases. V lost 4 bases to trimming and J lost 3 bases; unmatched junction nucleotides: 3. CDR1 is MNHNY and CDR2 is SVGAGI in the germline V gene (reference sequence). The CDR3 length is 13 residues. As DNA, the CDR3 is TGTGCCAGCAGTTCGCCGGGGGGCTACGAGCAGTACTTC. Protein product: CASSSPGGYEQYF.

V and J are TRBV18 and TRBJ1-3, with D maybe TRBD1 (5 bases). Germline-derived CDR1 and CDR2 are KGHSH and LQKENI. CDR3 size: 14 residues. Trimming took 1 base from V and 4 from J, leaving 8 bases between them. CDR3 residues: CASSPLGDGNTIYF. The DNA of the CDR3 is TGTGCCAGCTCACCACTGGGGGACGGAAACACCATATATTTT.

J is TRBJ1-1 and V is TRBV30; the match to TRBD1 covers 7 bases. Unmatched junction bases numbered 2, after V lost 8 bases and J lost 2 bases. The V gene's germline CDR1 is GTSNPN and CDR2 SVGIG (reference sequence). The length of the CDR3 is 11 residues. CDR3 bases: TGTGCCGGGGACAGAAACACTGAAGCTTTCTTT. As protein: CAGDRNTEAFF.

The chain employs TRBV27 and TRBJ2-7, with TRBD2 identical over 10 bases. In germline, CDR1 is MNHEY, CDR2 SMNVEV (reference sequence). Trimming at V came to 4 bases and at J to 4 bases, leaving 7 bases not matched to a gene. There are 15 residues in the CDR3. The CDR3 DNA reads TGTGCCAGCAGTTCTCGGGCTAGCGGGAGTTACGAGCAGTACTTC. Encoded protein: CASSSRASGSYEQYF.

This clone was recorded a few times. The chain uses TRBV5-1 and TRBJ2-3; the D is unclear. This CDR3 has 14 residues. Germline V gene data show CDR1 as SGHRS and CDR2 as YFSETQ. V lost 0 bases, J lost 0 bases, and 5 bases lay in between. CDR3 nucleotides: TGCGCCAGCAGCTTGGGGTATAGCACAGATACGCAGTATTTT. Translated: CASSLGYSTDTQYF.

V usage is TRBV7-3 and J usage is TRBJ2-7; D unresolved. Looked up from germline, CDR1 is SGHTA and CDR2 is FQGTGA. This CDR3 spans 14 amino acids. The V end was cut by 1 base, the J end by 0 bases, with 7 bases between. CDR3 protein: CASSLKGSSYEQYF. The CDR3 DNA reads as TGTGCCAGCAGCTTAAAGGGCTCCTCCTACGAGCAGTACTTC. Full variable domain (missing parts from reference TRBV7-3 and TRBJ2-7): GAGVSQTPSNKVTEKGKYVELRCDPISGHTALYWYRQSLGQGPEFLIYFQGTGAADDSGLPNDRFFAVRPEGSVSTLKIQRTERGDSAVYLCASSLKGSSYEQYFGPGTRLTVT.

By sample fraction, this clone is medium-sized. The chain is built from TRBV7-2 and TRBJ2-7, with D perhaps matching TRBD2 (6 bases). The V gene's germline CDR1 is SGHTA and CDR2 FQGNSA. The CDR3 has 13 amino acids. Trimming removed 1 base from V and 7 bases from J, with 11 bases in between. The CDR3 is CASSLVGGTEQYF. DNA for the CDR3: TGTGCCAGCAGCTTAGTCGGGGGTACGGAGCAGTACTTC.

The chain couples TRBV4-1 to TRBJ2-5, with unresolved D. Germline values: CDR1 MGHRA, CDR2 YSYEKL. The CDR3 loop spans 15 amino acids. The V gene lost 3 bases and the J gene lost 0 bases, with 11 bases spanning the gap. The CDR3 loop is CASSQPMGYQETQYF. The DNA for the CDR3 is TGCGCCAGCAGCCAGCCTATGGGGTACCAAGAGACCCAGTACTTC.

The rearrangement joins TRBV9 to TRBJ1-2; D uncertain. With 6 bases removed from V and 2 bases from J, the gap between germline ends came to 17 bases. This CDR3 region has 15 residues. Germline V CDR1 and CDR2: SGDLS, YYNGEE. The CDR3 bases are TGTGCCAGCACCCCTTTTGAAGGGAGGAACTATGGCTACACCTTC. The encoded protein is CASTPFEGRNYGYTF.

This chain joins TRBV6-5 and TRBJ2-6; tentative D call: TRBD2 (5 bases). The CDR3 runs 15 residues. The V end was cut by 5 bases, the J end by 0 bases, with 8 bases between. The germline gives CDR1 MNHEY, CDR2 SVGAGI. The CDR3 DNA sequence: TGTGCCAGCAGTGGACTGCCCTCTGGGGCCAACGTCCTGACTTTC. Its protein is CASSGLPSGANVLTF.